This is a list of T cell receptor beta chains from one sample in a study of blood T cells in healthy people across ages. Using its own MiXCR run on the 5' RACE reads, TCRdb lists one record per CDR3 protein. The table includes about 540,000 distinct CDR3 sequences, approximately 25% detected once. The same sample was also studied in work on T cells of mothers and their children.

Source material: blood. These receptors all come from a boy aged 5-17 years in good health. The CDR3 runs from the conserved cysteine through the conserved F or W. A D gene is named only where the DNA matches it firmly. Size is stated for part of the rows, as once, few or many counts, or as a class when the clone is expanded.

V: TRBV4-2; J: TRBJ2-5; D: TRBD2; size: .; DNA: TGTGCCAGCAGCCAAGATCGGGGACTAGCAAAGACCCAGTACTTC; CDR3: CASSQDRGLAKTQYF
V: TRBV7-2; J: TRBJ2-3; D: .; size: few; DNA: TGTGCCAGCACCAGAGGGGCACCTAGCACAGATACGCAGTATTTT; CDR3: CASTRGAPSTDTQYF
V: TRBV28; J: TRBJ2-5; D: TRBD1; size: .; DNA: TGTGCCAGCAGTCTCGTAGGACAGGGGGTAAGGGAGACCCAGTACTTC; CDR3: CASSLVGQGVRETQYF
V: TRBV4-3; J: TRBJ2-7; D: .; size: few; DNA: TGCGCCAGCAGCCAGGACCGGGACACCCACTCCTACGAGCAGTACTTC; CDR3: CASSQDRDTHSYEQYF
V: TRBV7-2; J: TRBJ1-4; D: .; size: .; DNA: TGTGCCAGCAGCTTATCCGCAGAGACTTTACTTAATGAAAAACTGTTTTTT; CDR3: CASSLSAETLLNEKLFF
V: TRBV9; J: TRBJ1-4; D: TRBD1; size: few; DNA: TGTGCCAGCAGCGTAGAGGTCGGACAGGGGGCGAATGAAAAACTGTTTTTT; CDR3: CASSVEVGQGANEKLFF
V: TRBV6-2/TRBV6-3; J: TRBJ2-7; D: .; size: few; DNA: TGTGCCAGCGACAAGGGCCTAGCGCATGTAGGCTACGAGCAGTACTTC; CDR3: CASDKGLAHVGYEQYF
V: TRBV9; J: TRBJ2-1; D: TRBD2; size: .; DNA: TGTGCCAGCAGCGTAGCTGCTAGCGGGAGGGCCTCCTACAATGAGCAGTTCTTC; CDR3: CASSVAASGRASYNEQFF
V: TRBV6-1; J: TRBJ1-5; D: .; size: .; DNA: TGTGCCAGCACCGCACAGCCCAATCAGCCCCAGCATTTT; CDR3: CASTAQPNQPQHF
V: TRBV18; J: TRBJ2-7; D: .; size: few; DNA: TGTGCCAGCTCACCAGTTGGAGGGGGCGAGCAGTACTTC; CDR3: CASSPVGGGEQYF
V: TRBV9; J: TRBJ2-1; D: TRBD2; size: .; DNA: TGTGCCAGCAGCCTCCAACCGTTTAGCGGGGGGGACAATGAGCAGTTCTTC; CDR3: CASSLQPFSGGDNEQFF
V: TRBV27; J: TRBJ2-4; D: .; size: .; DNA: TGTGCCAGCAGTTTAGACAAACAGGGAATTCAGTACTTC; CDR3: CASSLDKQGIQYF
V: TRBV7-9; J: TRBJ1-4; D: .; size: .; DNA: TGTGCCAGCAGGCCACGACAGGCGACTAATGAAAAACTGTTTTTT; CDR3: CASRPRQATNEKLFF
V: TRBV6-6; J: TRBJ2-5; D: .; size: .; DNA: TGTGCCAGCAGGAAACAAGCGAAAGAGACCCAGTACTTC; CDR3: CASRKQAKETQYF
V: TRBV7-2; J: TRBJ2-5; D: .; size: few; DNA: TGTGCCAGCAGCTTAGCGACGGGGGAGTGGGAGACCCAGTACTTC; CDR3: CASSLATGEWETQYF
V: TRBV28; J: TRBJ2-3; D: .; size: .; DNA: TGTGCCAGCAGTTTCGGAGGGGTCACAGATACGCAGTATTTT; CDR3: CASSFGGVTDTQYF
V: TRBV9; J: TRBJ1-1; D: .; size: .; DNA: TGTGCCAGCAGCGCCCAGGACAGAAGTACCAGGAACACCGAAGCTTTCTTT; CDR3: CASSAQDRSTRNTEAFF
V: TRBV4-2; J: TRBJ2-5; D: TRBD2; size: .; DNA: TGTGCCAGCAGCCGATTTAGCGGGAGTGGGGAGACCCAGTACTTC; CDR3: CASSRFSGSGETQYF
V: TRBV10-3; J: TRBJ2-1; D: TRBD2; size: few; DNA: TGTGCCATCAGTGAGTCGAGAAGCGGGAGGCCGGGCAATGAGCAGTTCTTC; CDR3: CAISESRSGRPGNEQFF
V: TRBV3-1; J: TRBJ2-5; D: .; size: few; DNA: TGTGCCAGCAGCCAAGCCGGGACTCCAACCCGAGAGACCCAGTACTTC; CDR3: CASSQAGTPTRETQYF
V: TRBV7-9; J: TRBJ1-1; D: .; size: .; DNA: TGTGCCAGCAGCCGAGTGACGGGCGGCACTGAAGCTTTCTTT; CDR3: CASSRVTGGTEAFF
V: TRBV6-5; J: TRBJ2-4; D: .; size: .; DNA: TGTGCCAGCAGTGAACAATCCAAAAACATTCAGTACTTC; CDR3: CASSEQSKNIQYF
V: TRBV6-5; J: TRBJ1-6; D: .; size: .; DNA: TGTGCCAGCAGAACAGGCAGTAATTCACCCCTCCACTTT; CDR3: CASRTGSNSPLHF
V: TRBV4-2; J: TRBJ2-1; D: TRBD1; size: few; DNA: TGTGCCAGCAGCCAAGTCGATCCAGGGGGCGCGAATGAGCAGTTCTTC; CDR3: CASSQVDPGGANEQFF
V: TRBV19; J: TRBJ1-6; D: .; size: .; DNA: TGTGCCACGCAGGGTCAATATAATTCACCCCTCCACTTT; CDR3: CATQGQYNSPLHF
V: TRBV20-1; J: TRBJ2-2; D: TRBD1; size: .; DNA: TGCAGTGCTAGAGTTGACAGGGGTGCCGGGGAGCTGTTTTTT; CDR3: CSARVDRGAGELFF
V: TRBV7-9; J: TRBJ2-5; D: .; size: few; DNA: TGTGCCAGCGGCCTGAAAGAGACCCAGTACTTC; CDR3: CASGLKETQYF
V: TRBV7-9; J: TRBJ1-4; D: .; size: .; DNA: TGTGCCAGCAGCTTTGGGAAGATTAATGAAAAACTGTTTTTT; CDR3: CASSFGKINEKLFF
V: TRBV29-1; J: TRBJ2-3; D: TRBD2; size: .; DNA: TGCAGCGTTGAGTCCGGGCGGGGGGACACAGATACGCAGTATTTT; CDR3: CSVESGRGDTDTQYF
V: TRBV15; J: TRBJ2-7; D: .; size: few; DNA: TGTGCCACCAGCAGAGGGGACCCTTATTCCTACGAGCAGTACTTC; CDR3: CATSRGDPYSYEQYF
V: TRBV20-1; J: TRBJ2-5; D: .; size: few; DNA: TGCAGTGCTAGCAGGGCCCTTGAGACCCAGTACTTC; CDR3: CSASRALETQYF
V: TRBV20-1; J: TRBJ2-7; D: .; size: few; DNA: TGCAGTGCAGGGGTGGAGCAGTACTTC; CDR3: CSAGVEQYF
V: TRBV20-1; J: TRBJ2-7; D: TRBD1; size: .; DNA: TGCAGTGCTAGCTTACAGGGGGGTCCCTACGAGCAGTACTTC; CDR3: CSASLQGGPYEQYF
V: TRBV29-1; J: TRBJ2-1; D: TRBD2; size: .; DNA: TGCAGCGTTTCGGCTCTGAGCGGGAGGTTCGGTGAGCAGTTCTTC; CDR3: CSVSALSGRFGEQFF
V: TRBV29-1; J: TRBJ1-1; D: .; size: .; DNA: TGCAGCGTTTATGACAGAGCTGAAGCTTTCTTT; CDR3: CSVYDRAEAFF
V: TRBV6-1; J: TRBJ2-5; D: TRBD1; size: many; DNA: TGTGCCAGCGGGCGCGGGACAGGGCAACAAGAGACCCAGTACTTC; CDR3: CASGRGTGQQETQYF
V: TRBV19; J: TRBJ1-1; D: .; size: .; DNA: TGTGCCAGTGGAGACAGGACGAACACTGAAGCTTTCTTT; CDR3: CASGDRTNTEAFF
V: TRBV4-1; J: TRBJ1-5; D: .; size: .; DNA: TGCGCCAGCAGCTTGGCTCCGGGTCAGCCCCAGCATTTT; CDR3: CASSLAPGQPQHF
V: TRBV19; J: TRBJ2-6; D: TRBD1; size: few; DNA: TGTGCCAGTACTGGGACAGGGATCTCTGGGGCCAACGTCCTGACTTTC; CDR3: CASTGTGISGANVLTF
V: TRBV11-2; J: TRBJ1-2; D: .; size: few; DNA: TGTGCCAGCAGCGCCCGTACACGGCATGGCTACACCTTC; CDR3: CASSARTRHGYTF
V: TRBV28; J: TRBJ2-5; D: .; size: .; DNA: TGTGCCAGCAGTTTACCGGCAGGGCTGGGGACCCAGTACTTC; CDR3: CASSLPAGLGTQYF
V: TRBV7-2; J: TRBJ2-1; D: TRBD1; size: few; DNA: TGTGCCAGCAGCTTTGACAGGGGTACCTACAATGAGCAGTTCTTC; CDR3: CASSFDRGTYNEQFF
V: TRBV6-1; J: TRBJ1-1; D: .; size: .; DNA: TGTGCCAGCAGCCGCTCCCCTCTGGGACAAGGCACTGAAGCTTTCTTT; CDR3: CASSRSPLGQGTEAFF
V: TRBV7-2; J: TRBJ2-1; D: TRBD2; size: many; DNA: TGTGCCAGCAGCCCCGGGGCGGGAGAGCGGTTCTTC; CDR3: CASSPGAGERFF